The T cell receptor beta chain under discussion was sequenced for a study of cytomegalovirus exposure and HLA in healthy donors. In the study overall: Early released data had about 85 million unique TCRs, all coming from HLA-typed donors.

Whole-study results and caveats: The authors later found TCR association rates varying by HLA locus, with DRB1 most and HLA-C fewest.

PCR involved 60 Vbeta and 13 Jbeta primers. TCRdb's copy holds only in-frame clones and misses some; the assay was immunoSEQ multiplex PCR. This table holds more than 85,000 clones, 69% found once. As to this clone: Its target is not known.

This receptor was identified in a woman aged 70-85 years in good health and CMV-seropositive. The sample consisted of PBMCs.

CDR3 DNA sequence: TGTGCCAGCAGCGGAGGGCCATTAATAGGGGACACTGAAGCTTTCTTT. It codes for CASSGGPLIGDTEAFF. This chain uses TRBV7-2 with TRBJ1-1, with a tentative D call TRBD1 (5 bases). The germline V gene has CDR1 SGHTA and CDR2 FQGNSA. The CDR3 length is 16 residues. Trimming stripped 5 bases from V and 3 bases from J, with 19 bases between. Full variable domain (missing parts from reference TRBV7-2 and TRBJ1-1): GAGVSQSPSNKVTEKGKDVELRCDPISGHTALYWYRQSLGQGLEFLIYFQGNSAPDKSGLPSDRFSAERTGGSVSTLTIQRTQQEDSAVYLCASSGGPLIGDTEAFFGQGTRLTVV.